The next 17 T cell receptor beta chains were all read from a single sample in a study of T cell responses to AZD1222 COVID-19 vaccine. Assay: immunoSEQ multiplex PCR; the TCRdb copy retains only in-frame clones and omits some. The data contain tens of thousands of clones, around nine tenths of them seen just once; the ten biggest clones take up around 1.3%. This specimen consisted of peripheral blood, obtained 28 days after the second AZD1222 dose. The receptors originated from an adult who received the AZD1222 COVID-19 vaccine.

The chain uses TRBV28 and TRBJ1-2; D call uncertain. CDR1 and CDR2 (germline): MDHEN, SYDVKM. The CDR3 contains 14 residues. V was clipped by 5 bases and J by 4 bases, with 14 bases between them. The CDR3 nucleotides are TGTGCCAGCAGTCTCCGTCCGGACCTCTATGGCTACACCTTC. Its protein product is CASSLRPDLYGYTF.

The chain couples TRBV5-5 to TRBJ1-4; no clear D. Between the trimmed V and J ends, which lost 4 bases and 0 bases, there was a span of 10 bases. The CDR3 has 15 residues. CDR1 and CDR2 (germline): SGHKS, YYEKEE (reference sequence). CDR3 amino acids: CASSEDWATNEKLFF. CDR3 bases: TGTGCCAGCAGCGAAGACTGGGCAACTAATGAAAAACTGTTTTTT.

This clone was counted between two and nine times. The gene calls are TRBV12-3 or TRBV12-4 and TRBJ1-2; D not resolved. This CDR3 is built from 13 residues. V lost 0 bases to trimming and J lost 8 bases, with 10 bases between them. CDR3 loop: CASSLANSGGYTF. The CDR3 DNA sequence: TGTGCCAGCAGTTTAGCCAACTCGGGGGGCTACACCTTC.

This chain connects TRBV7-3 to TRBJ2-1; 10 bases line up with TRBD2. The J segment lost 7 bases and the V segment lost 3 bases, leaving 6 bases of the junction unmatched. This CDR3 has 15 residues. Germline CDR1 reads SGHTA; CDR2 reads FQGTGA. The CDR3 DNA reads TGTGCCAGCAGCTTGTCTAGCGGGAGCTTTAATGAGCAGTTCTTC. Its protein is CASSLSSGSFNEQFF. Full variable domain (missing parts from reference TRBV7-3 and TRBJ2-1): GAGVSQTPSNKVTEKGKYVELRCDPISGHTALYWYRQSLGQGPEFLIYFQGTGAADDSGLPNDRFFAVRPEGSVSTLKIQRTERGDSAVYLCASSLSSGSFNEQFFGPGTRLTVL.

The genes are TRBV29-1 and TRBJ2-2; tentative D call: TRBD1 (5 bases). This CDR3 contains 16 residues. Trimming pared 4 bases from V and 2 bases from J, leaving 17 bases between. From germline, CDR1 is SQVTM and CDR2 ANQGSEA. The DNA for the CDR3 is TGCAGCGTTGTGAAAGGGGCAGGGCCAAACACCGGGGAGCTGTTTTTT. It specifies CSVVKGAGPNTGELFF.

The chain is built from TRBV19 and TRBJ1-2, with TRBD1 as a possible D gene (5 bases). Trimming took off 4 bases at V and 5 bases at J, with 20 bases between the two ends. CDR3 size: 16 residues. CDR1 and CDR2 (germline): LNHDA, SQIVND (reference sequence). In DNA, the CDR3 is TGTGCCAGTAGTAAGGGGAATGCGCAGGGAACGTATGGCTACACCTTC. Translating gives CASSKGNAQGTYGYTF.

The chain joins TRBV6-5 to TRBJ1-3; D not resolved. V was pared by 6 bases and J by 4 bases, with 7 bases between. The CDR3 has 12 amino acids. CDR1 MNHEY and CDR2 SVGAGI come from the germline V gene. The CDR3 is CASRTQGNTIYF. The CDR3 DNA reads TGTGCCAGCAGGACACAGGGAAACACCATATATTTT.

This chain connects TRBV13 to TRBJ1-3; 7 bases are shared with TRBD1. V gave up 5 bases and J gave up 2 bases; unmatched junction bases: 3. The CDR3 covers 14 residues. Germline V gene data show CDR1 as PRHDT and CDR2 as FYEKMQ (reference sequence). In DNA, the CDR3 is TGTGCCAGCAGCCATGACAGGGCTGGAAACACCATATATTTT. This sequence encodes CASSHDRAGNTIYF.

The V call is TRBV7-9, the J call TRBJ2-7; D is possibly TRBD2 (6 bases). Germline CDR1 and CDR2: SEHNR and FQNEAQ (reference sequence). The germline V and J ends were trimmed by 5 bases and 5 bases, with 13 bases remaining between them. The CDR3 extends over 13 amino acids. DNA for the CDR3: TGTGCCAGCAGCAATAGCGGTACGGACGAGCAGTACTTC. Amino acids: CASSNSGTDEQYF.

The V call is TRBV30, the J call TRBJ1-4; D gene uncertain. Trimming cost V 4 bases and J 0 bases, with 18 bases left between them. Germline-derived CDR1 and CDR2 are GTSNPN and SVGIG (reference sequence). The CDR3 has 17 amino acids. The CDR3 nucleotides are TGTGCCTGGACCCCGATGACGGGAGCCGCAACTAATGAAAAACTGTTTTTT. It yields the protein CAWTPMTGAATNEKLFF.

The chain recombines TRBV5-1 with TRBJ2-6; D not resolved. Germline-derived CDR1 and CDR2 are SGHRS and YFSETQ. Trimming pared 4 bases from V and 4 bases from J, leaving 18 bases between. The CDR3 is made up of 17 amino acids. The CDR3, as DNA: TGCGCCAGCAGCCCTGGGCCTCCATCTTCGGGGGCCAACGTCCTGACTTTC. Its protein product is CASSPGPPSSGANVLTF. The full variable domain, its missing parts supplied by reference TRBV5-1 and TRBJ2-6, is KAGVTQTPRYLIKTRGQQVTLSCSPISGHRSVSWYQQTPGQGLQFLFEYFSETQRNKGNFPGRFSGRQFSNSRSEMNVSTLELGDSALYLCASSPGPPSSGANVLTFGAGSRLTVL.

The chain is built from TRBV5-1 and TRBJ2-1; TRBD2 matches at 7 bases. V dropped 2 bases and J dropped 3; count of bases not matched to a gene: 11. CDR1 is SGHRS and CDR2 is YFSETQ in the germline V gene. This CDR3 has 17 residues. The CDR3 here is CASSFNGRRGVYNEQFF. The DNA of the CDR3 is TGCGCCAGCAGCTTTAACGGGAGGCGCGGGGTCTACAATGAGCAGTTCTTC.

The chain has TRBV7-2 and TRBJ2-7; D perhaps matches TRBD1 (5 bases). Germline V gene data show CDR1 as SGHTA and CDR2 as FQGNSA. This CDR3 spans 13 amino acids. V lost 5 bases and J 3 bases, leaving 11 bases between the germline ends. The CDR3 is CASSPWGGYEQYF. CDR3 in DNA: TGTGCCAGCAGCCCATGGGGCGGCTACGAGCAGTACTTC.

The V gene is TRBV27, the J gene TRBJ2-5; D may be TRBD2 (5 bases). The length of the CDR3 is 16 residues. CDR1 and CDR2 from the germline V gene are MNHEY and SMNVEV (reference sequence). Trimming removed 3 bases from V and 2 bases from J, with 16 bases in between. The CDR3 DNA reads as TGTGCCAGCAGTTTTACGAACGGACTCCTTCAAGAGACCCAGTACTTC. It yields the protein CASSFTNGLLQETQYF.

This sequence joins TRBV11-3 and TRBJ1-1; D is undetermined. Trimming took off 5 bases at V and 2 bases at J, with 9 bases between the two ends. The CDR3 has 13 residues. Germline loops: CDR1 SGHNT, CDR2 YENEEA. As DNA, the CDR3 is TGTGCCAGCAGCCTGGAGTTTAACACTGAAGCTTTCTTT. Residues: CASSLEFNTEAFF.

This clone has a handful of counts. The chain has TRBV30 and TRBJ2-7, with TRBD2 identical over 10 bases. This CDR3 has 17 amino acids. J gave up 2 bases and V 1 base, and 11 bases lay outside the gene matches. CDR1 is GTSNPN and CDR2 is SVGIG in the germline V gene (reference sequence). The CDR3: CAWSAPPRLAGTYEQYF. The CDR3 DNA reads as TGTGCCTGGAGTGCCCCGCCAAGACTAGCGGGCACCTACGAGCAGTACTTC.

This rearrangement joins TRBV6-5 to TRBJ1-1; the D gene is possibly TRBD1 (5 bases). V gave up 6 bases and J gave up 1 base, with 12 bases separating them. CDR3 length equals 14 residues. Germline V gene sequence: CDR1 MNHEY, CDR2 SVGAGI. Written as DNA, the CDR3 is TGTGCCAGCAGCCGCGGGGGGGGGAACACTGAAGCTTTCTTT. It translates to CASSRGGGNTEAFF.